The 31 T cell receptor beta chains below were found in one sample sequenced in a study of blood T cells in healthy people across ages. A second 7 to 11 cycle PCR used barcoded and J-beta primers. Each CDR3 protein is one row after TCRdb ran MiXCR on the 5' RACE reads. The sample lists roughly 800,000 distinct CDR3 sequences; 30% to 45% were seen once. Sequencing input: blood. The receptors originated from a man aged 18 to 35 in good health.

This chain uses TRBV20-1 with TRBJ1-5; D unresolved. Germline values: CDR1 DFQATT, CDR2 SNEGSKA (reference sequence). The V end was cut by 2 bases, the J end by 4 bases, with 9 bases between. This CDR3 comprises 13 residues. The CDR3 coding sequence is TGCAGTGCTAGAAGTCAGACAAATCAGCCCCAGCATTTT. Translation gives CSARSQTNQPQHF.

Many counts were recorded for this clonotype. J is TRBJ2-7 and V is TRBV4-3; 8 bases fit TRBD1. The V segment lost 3 bases and the J segment 7 bases; nucleotides outside the gene matches: 5. Germline V CDR1 and CDR2: LGHNA, YSLEER. The CDR3 contains 13 residues. This chain's CDR3 is CASSHRTGREQYF. CDR3 DNA sequence: TGCGCCAGCAGCCACCGGACAGGGAGAGAGCAGTACTTC.

This clonotype was counted only a few times. The chain recombines TRBV6-5 with TRBJ2-2, with a possible D match to TRBD2 (5 bases). V lost 0 bases, J lost 0 bases, and 14 bases lay in between. CDR3 length: 18 residues. Germline CDR1 MNHEY, CDR2 SVGAGI. The CDR3 spells CASSYSSAEVTNTGELFF. The DNA of the CDR3 is TGTGCCAGCAGTTACTCGTCCGCGGAGGTTACGAACACCGGGGAGCTGTTTTTT.

CDR3 coding DNA: TGTGCCAGCATGAGCACAGATACGCAGTATTTT. Protein product: CASMSTDTQYF. J is TRBJ2-3 and V is TRBV6-5, with unresolved D. This CDR3 contains 11 residues. Germline V lookup: CDR1 MNHEY, CDR2 SVGAGI. Trimming pared 7 bases from V and 0 bases from J, leaving 2 bases between.

There are a few counts of this clonotype. For the CDR3, the DNA is TGCAGTGCGCATGGACAGGGGTCGGCGGTAACCTACGAGCAGTACTTC. The encoded protein is CSAHGQGSAVTYEQYF. V usage is TRBV20-1 and J usage is TRBJ2-7, with TRBD1 matching over 9 bases. V shed 6 bases, J shed 2 bases, and the junction held 14 bases outside the gene matches. Germline V gene data show CDR1 as DFQATT and CDR2 as SNEGSKA (reference sequence). The CDR3 totals 16 residues.

The chain employs TRBV7-2 and TRBJ2-1, with 11 bases aligning to TRBD2. V was pared by 5 bases and J by 5 bases, with 5 bases of the junction left unmatched. CDR1 and CDR2 (germline): SGHTA, FQGNSA. The CDR3 contains 15 residues. As DNA, the CDR3 is TGTGCCAGCAGCCAGCTGGGACTAGCGGACAATGAGCAGTTCTTC. It is translated as CASSQLGLADNEQFF.

Only a few counts were recorded for this clonotype. V usage is TRBV20-1 and J usage is TRBJ2-3; possible D gene TRBD2, 5 bases. This CDR3 is built from 13 residues. V was pared by 2 bases and J by 6 bases, with 12 bases between. Looked up from germline, CDR1 is DFQATT and CDR2 is SNEGSKA (reference sequence). The CDR3 nucleotides are TGCAGTGCTAGACGCGAGGGCGGGGATACGCAGTATTTT. It yields the protein CSARREGGDTQYF.

This clonotype was counted a few times. The gene calls are TRBV5-1 and TRBJ2-2, with D possibly TRBD2 on 6 matching bases. Germline CDR1 reads SGHRS; CDR2 reads YFSETQ. The CDR3 consists of 15 residues. The V and J ends lost 4 bases and 0 bases respectively, with 10 bases between them. The CDR3 here is CASSKGTPNTGELFF. CDR3 bases: TGCGCCAGCAGCAAGGGGACTCCGAACACCGGGGAGCTGTTTTTT.

A note on this clonotype: A much bigger clone sits one base away, suggesting this may be a read error. CDR3 sequence: CASSLDAGRDYGYTF. The CDR3 nucleotides read TGTGCCAGCAGCTTAGATGCAGGGAGAGACTATGGCTACACCTTC. The V and J genes are TRBV7-2 and TRBJ1-2; a possible D gene is TRBD1 (5 bases). The V gene's germline CDR1 is SGHTA and CDR2 FQGNSA. The CDR3 consists of 15 residues. V was shortened by 1 base and J by 3 bases, with 12 bases between the two germline ends.

The sample holds a few counts of this clonotype. The chain combines TRBV7-2 with TRBJ1-1, with D uncertain. Germline V gene sequence: CDR1 SGHTA, CDR2 FQGNSA. The CDR3 contains 13 residues. V was shortened by 2 bases and J by 0 bases, with 4 bases between the two germline ends. Here the CDR3 reads CASSLPVNTEAFF. CDR3 coding DNA: TGTGCCAGCAGCTTACCAGTGAACACTGAAGCTTTCTTT.

This clonotype appeared a few times. The V gene is TRBV2, the J gene TRBJ2-3, with 11 bases lining up with TRBD2. Germline V gene sequence: CDR1 SNHLY, CDR2 FYNNEI. The CDR3 has 16 amino acids. Losses at the gene ends were 6 bases for V and 2 bases for J; bases not matched to a gene: 7. The CDR3 protein is CASRQLAGEFTDTQYF. DNA for the CDR3: TGTGCCAGCAGACAACTAGCGGGGGAATTCACAGATACGCAGTATTTT.

The V call is TRBV20-1, the J call TRBJ1-6; D not resolved. The CDR3 length is 10 residues. Trimming removed 4 bases at V and 13 bases at J, with 8 bases between. In germline, CDR1 is DFQATT, CDR2 SNEGSKA (reference sequence). The DNA of the CDR3 is TGCAGTGCTATAGAAGGTCCCCTCCACTTT. This gives the protein CSAIEGPLHF.

This clonotype was counted a few times. This sequence joins TRBV5-1 and TRBJ2-3; D gene uncertain. CDR1 and CDR2 (germline): SGHRS, YFSETQ. Trimming took off 0 bases at V and 0 bases at J, with 8 bases between the two ends. CDR3 length equals 15 residues. The CDR3 protein is CASSLDGPSTDTQYF. CDR3 DNA: TGCGCCAGCAGCTTGGACGGGCCCAGCACAGATACGCAGTATTTT.

This clonotype was observed many times. CDR3 in amino acids: CASSLGAGDYGYTF. For the CDR3, the DNA is TGTGCCAGCAGCTTAGGTGCAGGGGACTATGGCTACACCTTC. This rearrangement joins TRBV7-2 to TRBJ1-2, with D possibly TRBD1 on 6 matching bases. The CDR3 is 14 residues long. From germline, CDR1 is SGHTA and CDR2 FQGNSA. Trimming shortened V by 1 base and J by 3 bases, and 9 bases separated the two germline ends. The full variable domain, in which reference TRBV7-2 and TRBJ1-2 provide the parts outside the CDR3, is GAGVSQSPSNKVTEKGKDVELRCDPISGHTALYWYRQSLGQGLEFLIYFQGNSAPDKSGLPSDRFSAERTGGSVSTLTIQRTQQEDSAVYLCASSLGAGDYGYTFGSGTRLTVV.

The rearrangement joins TRBV15 to TRBJ2-7; D is unclear. Trimming stripped 1 base from V and 7 bases from J, with 17 bases between. CDR1 and CDR2 from the germline V gene are LNHNV and YYDKDF (reference sequence). The CDR3 spans 15 residues. The CDR3 region has the DNA TGTGCCACCAGCAGAGGAGGCTCAGCAAGAGGTGAGCAGTACTTC. Translated: CATSRGGSARGEQYF.

This clonotype was observed a handful of times. This chain uses TRBV20-1 with TRBJ2-7, with 11 bases fitting TRBD1. The length of the CDR3 is 17 residues. Germline V gene data show CDR1 as DFQATT and CDR2 as SNEGSKA (reference sequence). V shed 0 bases, J shed 3 bases, and the junction held 10 bases outside the gene matches. The CDR3 spells CSARDPRTGGPDYEQYF. DNA for the CDR3: TGCAGTGCTAGAGATCCAAGGACAGGGGGCCCCGACTACGAGCAGTACTTC.

Written as DNA, the CDR3 is TGCAGTGTACCGACTAGCGGGAGTCTTAGAAATGAGCAGTTCTTC. Translating gives CSVPTSGSLRNEQFF. The rearrangement uses TRBV20-1 and TRBJ2-1; TRBD2 agrees at 12 bases. The J segment lost 7 bases and the V segment lost 7 bases, leaving 11 bases of the junction unmatched. Germline assignment: CDR1 DFQATT and CDR2 SNEGSKA (reference sequence). The CDR3 is made up of 15 amino acids.

This clonotype has just a few counts. The J gene is TRBJ2-1, the V gene TRBV9, with D maybe TRBD1 (5 bases). From germline, CDR1 is SGDLS and CDR2 YYNGEE. The CDR3 length is 14 residues. The V gene lost 2 bases and the J gene lost 7 bases, with 13 bases spanning the gap. DNA for the CDR3: TGTGCCAGCAGCGTGGGTCCAGGGAAAAATGAGCAGTTCTTC. Its protein product is CASSVGPGKNEQFF.

About this clonotype itself: A much larger clone is a single base away; this may be a read error. The chain recombines TRBV29-1 with TRBJ2-3; D may correspond to TRBD1 or TRBD2 (5 bases each). Per the germline V gene, CDR1 is SQVTM and CDR2 is ANQGSEA. Trimming took off 7 bases at V and 2 bases at J, with 16 bases between the two ends. This CDR3 is 14 amino acids long. Written as DNA, the CDR3 is TGCAGCGCTACTAGGGGCCGTCACACAGATACGCAGTATTTT. The encoded protein is CSATRGRHTDTQYF.

The chain employs TRBV12-3 or TRBV12-4 and TRBJ2-3, with 10 nucleotides matching TRBD1. Unmatched junction bases numbered 15, after V lost 6 bases and J lost 6 bases. The CDR3 sequence is 17 residues long. This CDR3 reads CASSPRQGAMTPDTQYF. The CDR3 DNA sequence: TGTGCCAGCAGCCCGAGACAGGGGGCAATGACTCCCGATACGCAGTATTTT.

The V call is TRBV4-2, the J call TRBJ2-3; D is undetermined. Trimming removed 5 bases from V and 0 bases from J, with 12 bases in between. The CDR3 consists of 15 residues. Germline values: CDR1 LGHNA, CDR2 YNFKEQ. The CDR3 region is CASSCRTGSTDTQYF. The CDR3, as DNA: TGTGCCAGCAGCTGCCGGACGGGTAGCACAGATACGCAGTATTTT.

This clonotype has more than one count but fewer than ten. The V gene is TRBV14, the J gene TRBJ1-1; D might be TRBD1 (5 bases). This CDR3 comprises 14 residues. V lost 5 bases, J lost 6 bases, and 16 bases lay in between. Germline V CDR1 and CDR2: SGHDN, FVKESK. The CDR3 bases are TGTGCCAGCAGCTACGAGCGGGGGTTCGCTGAAGCTTTCTTT. Protein sequence: CASSYERGFAEAFF.

The genes are TRBV12-3 or TRBV12-4 and TRBJ1-5; D perhaps matches TRBD1 (5 bases). V was shortened by 5 bases and J by 3 bases, with 11 bases between the two germline ends. This CDR3 has 14 residues. In DNA form, the CDR3 reads TGTGCCAGCAGTAGGGGACCGACCAATCAGCCCCAGCATTTT. Amino acid sequence: CASSRGPTNQPQHF.

This clonotype has more than one count but fewer than ten. The J gene is TRBJ2-3, the V gene TRBV9; D not certain. With 0 bases removed from V and 0 bases from J, the gap between germline ends came to 11 bases. The CDR3 is 16 amino acids. The germline CDR1 and CDR2 sequences are SGDLS and YYNGEE. CDR3 sequence (DNA): TGTGCCAGCAGCGTAGGTACTTATTTTAGCACAGATACGCAGTATTTT. Its translation: CASSVGTYFSTDTQYF.

This clonotype came up many times. The chain recombines TRBV12-3 or TRBV12-4 with TRBJ2-6; D gene uncertain. Trimming took off 8 bases at V and 0 bases at J, with 17 bases between the two ends. The CDR3 runs 17 residues. The CDR3 DNA sequence: TGTGCCAGCCGCCCCTACAGTTTGATCTCTGGGGCCAACGTCCTGACTTTC. Protein sequence: CASRPYSLISGANVLTF.

A few counts support this clonotype. This chain links TRBV7-8 with TRBJ1-4; D not resolved. This CDR3 comprises 16 residues. V dropped 5 bases and J dropped 0 bases, with 13 bases sitting between them. CDR1 SGHVS and CDR2 FQNEAQ come from the germline V gene. CDR3 bases: TGTGCCAGCAGCATACAGCAGCGCTCAACTAATGAAAAACTGTTTTTT. Protein sequence: CASSIQQRSTNEKLFF.

This clonotype has more than one count but fewer than ten. The CDR3 DNA reads as TGTGCCAGCAGCTTACATGGGACAGGGGTTCCCAATGAGCAGTACTTC. It codes for CASSLHGTGVPNEQYF. This chain connects TRBV7-2 to TRBJ2-4; 10 bases map to TRBD1. Germline V lookup: CDR1 SGHTA, CDR2 FQGNSA. J gave up 13 bases and V 2 bases, and 14 bases lay outside the gene matches. The CDR3 totals 16 residues.

This clonotype was seen ten or more times. V is TRBV7-2 and J is TRBJ1-2; D gene uncertain. The CDR3 extends over 14 amino acids. Trimming removed 5 bases at V and 2 bases at J, with 12 bases between. Germline assignment: CDR1 SGHTA and CDR2 FQGNSA. The CDR3 here is CASSTPDPNYGYTF. CDR3 in DNA: TGTGCCAGCAGCACGCCGGACCCCAACTATGGCTACACCTTC.

In the case of this clonotype: This may stem from a read error, because a much larger clone lies one nucleotide away. The J gene is TRBJ2-7, the V gene TRBV9; TRBD1 or TRBD2 may be the D gene (5 bases each). CDR1 is SGDLS and CDR2 is YYNGEE in the germline V gene. V dropped 0 bases and J dropped 1 base, with 11 bases sitting between them. The CDR3 length is 15 residues. This CDR3 is CASSVGGDGSYEQYF. The CDR3 DNA sequence: TGTGCCAGCAGCGTAGGTGGGGACGGATCCTACGAGCAGTACTTC. The full variable domain, in which reference TRBV9 and TRBJ2-7 provide the parts outside the CDR3, is DSGVTQTPKHLITATGQRVTLRCSPRSGDLSVYWYQQSLDQGLQFLIQYYNGEERAKGNILERFSAQQFPDLHSELNLSSLELGDSALYFCASSVGGDGSYEQYFGPGTRLTVT.

This rearrangement joins TRBV12-3 or TRBV12-4 to TRBJ2-1; possibly TRBD1 for D (6 bases). The ends were cut back, 5 bases at V and 5 bases at J, with 16 bases in the middle. This CDR3 comprises 15 residues. CDR3 nucleotide sequence: TGTGCCAGCAGTCCCGTGGGGGACATAAACAATGAGCAGTTCTTC. Encoded protein: CASSPVGDINNEQFF.

Here the CDR3 reads CSATDRPINYGYTF. CDR3 sequence (DNA): TGCAGTGCTACTGACAGACCAATTAACTATGGCTACACCTTC. The rearrangement links TRBV20-1 to TRBJ1-2, with D possibly being TRBD1 (5 bases). V was clipped by 4 bases and J by 1 base, with 13 bases between them. Germline CDR1 is DFQATT and CDR2 is SNEGSKA (reference sequence). The CDR3 runs to 14 residues.